This TCR beta chain stems from a study of vaccination and CD4 T cells after COVID-19. Via MiXCR, TCRdb re-called the PCR reads, giving one row per CDR3 protein. The sample records tens of thousands of distinct CDR3 sequences, roughly three fifths being singletons. The CDR3 has 13 amino acids. V was pared by 6 bases and J by 2 bases, with 5 bases between. Germline lookup yields CDR1 LNHDA and CDR2 SQIVND (reference sequence). The sequencing used CD4+ T cells from blood, collected before SARS-CoV-2 vaccination. This sequence joins TRBV19 and TRBJ2-6; D gene unclear. The clonotype was recovered from a human donor who had recovered from COVID-19. CDR3 amino acids: CASRQAGANVLTF. The CDR3 nucleotides are TGTGCCAGTAGGCAGGCTGGGGCCAACGTCCTGACTTTC.